Listed here are 3 T cell receptor beta chains from one sample, sequenced in a study of shared clonotypes between healthy human individuals. Method: immunoSEQ multiplex PCR; TCRdb's copy keeps in-frame clones and lacks some. The sample lists about 490,000 clones, less than 80% occurring once. Input material: PBMCs. The receptors here all came from a woman aged 40 to 49 in good health. Some clones in this sample may be carry-over from other donors' samples.

V usage is TRBV6-5 and J usage is TRBJ2-5; TRBD2 agrees at 11 bases. Germline V CDR1 and CDR2: MNHEY, SVGAGI. With 0 bases clipped from V and 1 base from J, the junction kept 1 base outside the gene matches. CDR3 length: 16 residues. The CDR3 nucleotides read TGTGCCAGCAGTTACTCCGGGACTAGCGGCCAAGAGACCCAGTACTTC. It translates to CASSYSGTSGQETQYF.

J is TRBJ2-7 and V is TRBV5-5; D uncertain. The CDR3 has 16 amino acids. V gave up 6 bases and J gave up 0 bases, with 19 bases separating them. In germline, CDR1 is SGHKS, CDR2 YYEKEE (reference sequence). The CDR3 spells CASNLEVVLRSYEQYF. The CDR3 coding sequence is TGTGCCAGCAACCTTGAGGTCGTCCTTCGCTCCTACGAGCAGTACTTC.

This chain uses TRBV7-9 with TRBJ2-1, with 8 bases that match TRBD2. The ends lost 5 bases at V and 5 bases at J; junction bases unmatched: 8. The length of the CDR3 is 15 residues. Germline V lookup: CDR1 SEHNR, CDR2 FQNEAQ (reference sequence). CDR3 sequence: CASSPRGGEHNEQFF. The CDR3 nucleotides read TGTGCCAGCAGCCCCCGGGGGGGAGAACACAATGAGCAGTTCTTC.